Below, 32 T cell receptor beta chains from the same sample are listed, as sequenced in a study of shared T cell receptors in the human thymus. TCRdb keeps only in-frame clones here, not all; method: immunoSEQ multiplex PCR. The sample has 700,000 or so clones, 80% to 90% seen once. Separately, the same data were catalogued under a study of human thymus T cells.

Sequencing was performed on thymocytes. The receptors derive from a girl under three years old with a congenital heart defect.

This chain uses TRBV7-2 with TRBJ2-7; D may be TRBD1 (6 bases). CDR1 is SGHTA, CDR2 FQGNSA, per germline. The length of the CDR3 is 12 residues. Trimming removed 6 bases at V and 5 bases at J, with 11 bases between. The CDR3 loop is CASRQTGHEQYF. As DNA, the CDR3 is TGTGCCAGCAGGCAGACAGGTCACGAGCAGTACTTC.

This clone appeared a single time. V gene TRBV29-1 combines with J gene TRBJ2-7; 9 bases are shared with TRBD1. The length of the CDR3 is 18 residues. The V gene end was trimmed by 4 bases and the J gene end by 5 bases; junction bases not matched to a gene: 21. Germline lookup yields CDR1 SQVTM and CDR2 ANQGSEA. The CDR3 coding sequence is TGCAGCGTTGGATACCGGGACAGGGCTTCTTTGGTTGCGGACGAGCAGTACTTC. Its protein is CSVGYRDRASLVADEQYF.

The chain employs TRBV5-4 and TRBJ2-3, with D possibly matching TRBD2 (5 bases). V lost 2 bases and J lost 3, with 13 bases in between. The CDR3 contains 15 residues. CDR1 SGHNT and CDR2 YYREEE come from the germline V gene (reference sequence). The CDR3 DNA follows: TGTGCCAGCAGCTTTCGCGGGCAGAGAACAGATACGCAGTATTTT. Residues: CASSFRGQRTDTQYF. The whole variable domain, filled in from reference TRBV5-4 and TRBJ2-3, reads ETGVTQSPTHLIKTRGQQVTLRCSSQSGHNTVSWYQQALGQGPQFIFQYYREEENGRGNFPPRFSGLQFPNYSSELNVNALELDDSALYLCASSFRGQRTDTQYFGPGTRLTVL.

The rearrangement links TRBV13 to TRBJ1-1; possible D gene TRBD1, 5 bases. Germline CDR1 reads PRHDT; CDR2 reads FYEKMQ (reference sequence). CDR3 length: 14 residues. The germline V and J ends were trimmed by 4 bases and 7 bases, with 16 bases remaining between them. In nucleotides, the CDR3 is TGTGCCAGCAGCTACCCCTGGCAGGGCGTTGAAGCTTTCTTT. Translated, it gives CASSYPWQGVEAFF.

The V gene is TRBV5-1, the J gene TRBJ2-4, with D possibly being TRBD1 (6 bases). Germline V gene sequence: CDR1 SGHRS, CDR2 YFSETQ. Trimming cost V 4 bases and J 6 bases, with 14 bases left between them. The CDR3 is 14 amino acids. The CDR3 region is CASSGAGESNIQYF. Written as DNA, the CDR3 is TGCGCCAGCAGCGGGGCAGGGGAGTCAAACATTCAGTACTTC. Using reference TRBV5-1 and TRBJ2-4 for the parts outside the CDR3, the full variable domain is KAGVTQTPRYLIKTRGQQVTLSCSPISGHRSVSWYQQTPGQGLQFLFEYFSETQRNKGNFPGRFSGRQFSNSRSEMNVSTLELGDSALYLCASSGAGESNIQYFGAGTRLSVL.

The chain links TRBV20-1 to TRBJ2-7, with D hard to call. This CDR3 comprises 10 residues. CDR1 and CDR2 (germline): DFQATT, SNEGSKA (reference sequence). Trimming left V 7 bases short and J 1 base short, with 5 bases between. CDR3 in amino acids: CSVLSYEQYF. Written as DNA, the CDR3 is TGCAGTGTCCTGTCCTACGAGCAGTACTTC.

The chain recombines TRBV6-6 with TRBJ2-7, with 8 bases matching TRBD1. V was clipped by 6 bases and J by 3 bases; unmatched bases: 4. Germline CDR1 is MNHNY and CDR2 is SVGAGI (reference sequence). CDR3 size: 13 residues. The CDR3 here is CASRPGQDYEQYF. The CDR3, as DNA: TGTGCCAGCAGGCCGGGACAGGACTACGAGCAGTACTTC.

The chain joins TRBV7-9 to TRBJ2-2, with a possible D match to TRBD2 (6 bases). The CDR3 is made up of 13 amino acids. CDR1 and CDR2 (germline): SEHNR, FQNEAQ (reference sequence). The ends were cut back, 6 bases at V and 7 bases at J, with 12 bases in the middle. This CDR3 reads CASRFTSHGELFF. CDR3 sequence (DNA): TGTGCCAGCAGGTTCACTAGCCACGGGGAGCTGTTTTTT.

This chain connects TRBV4-1 to TRBJ2-1, with 8 bases lining up with TRBD2. The CDR3 has 17 amino acids. Losses at the gene ends were 1 base for V and 4 bases for J; bases not matched to a gene: 9. Germline-derived CDR1 and CDR2 are MGHRA and YSYEKL. The CDR3 DNA reads TGCGCCAGCAGCCAAGCGGGAGAGCGGGGGTCTTACAATGAGCAGTTCTTC. It codes for CASSQAGERGSYNEQFF.

This chain connects TRBV11-2 to TRBJ1-6, with D maybe TRBD1 (6 bases). Trimming left V 10 bases short and J 4 bases short, with 8 bases between. CDR1 and CDR2 (germline): SGHAT, FQNNGV. CDR3 size: 12 residues. The CDR3 reads CATTGYNSPLHF. The DNA of the CDR3 is TGTGCCACTACAGGGTATAATTCACCCCTCCACTTT.

The CDR3 protein is CASTLTGRTTEAFF. DNA of the CDR3: TGTGCCAGCACACTTACAGGGCGGACCACTGAAGCTTTCTTT. This chain uses TRBV28 with TRBJ1-1; TRBD1 is a possible D gene (6 bases). The CDR3 is 14 amino acids. Germline V gene sequence: CDR1 MDHEN, CDR2 SYDVKM. Deletions cut 7 bases from V and 4 bases from J, with 16 bases between. The full variable domain, completed using reference TRBV28 and TRBJ1-1, is DVKVTQSSRYLVKRTGEKVFLECVQDMDHENMFWYRQDPGLGLRLIYFSYDVKMKEKGDIPEGYSVSREKKERFSLILESASTNQTSMYLCASTLTGRTTEAFFGQGTRLTVV.

This clone appeared once. The chain has TRBV6-4 and TRBJ1-1, with D possibly matching TRBD1 (5 bases). Germline V gene sequence: CDR1 MRHNA, CDR2 SNTAGT. Trimming removed 5 bases at V and 3 bases at J, with 10 bases between. CDR3 length equals 13 residues. DNA for the CDR3: TGTGCCAGCAGTACAGACAGACACACTGAAGCTTTCTTT. The encoded protein is CASSTDRHTEAFF.

The chain combines TRBV27 with TRBJ1-6; 11 bases align to TRBD1. Germline-derived CDR1 and CDR2 are MNHEY and SMNVEV (reference sequence). V was pared by 6 bases and J by 7 bases, with 5 bases of the junction left unmatched. This CDR3 is built from 15 residues. CDR3 nucleotides: TGTGCCAGCAGGGGACAGGGGGAGATGAATTCACCCCTCCACTTT. This translates into CASRGQGEMNSPLHF.

The chain links TRBV29-1 to TRBJ1-2, with a tentative D call TRBD1 (5 bases). Looked up from germline, CDR1 is SQVTM and CDR2 is ANQGSEA. This CDR3 comprises 12 residues. Trimming removed 6 bases at V and 5 bases at J, with 13 bases between. CDR3 nucleotides: TGCAGCGTCGTTATGGAGGGGTATGGCTACACCTTC. Translated: CSVVMEGYGYTF. The complete variable domain, with remaining parts taken from reference TRBV29-1 and TRBJ1-2, reads SAVISQKPSRDICQRGTSLTIQCQVDSQVTMMFWYRQQPGQSLTLIATANQGSEATYESGFVIDKFPISRPNLTFSTLTVSNMSPEDSSIYLCSVVMEGYGYTFGSGTRLTVV.

The rearrangement uses TRBV27 and TRBJ2-7; 10 bases agree with TRBD1. After removal of 6 bases from V and 2 bases from J, the junction contained 19 bases not matched to a gene. Germline lookup yields CDR1 MNHEY and CDR2 SMNVEV (reference sequence). The CDR3 is 19 amino acids. CDR3 nucleotides: TGTGCCAGCAGCCTAAGACAGGGGGCGTTTTCTACTATCCCCTACGAGCAGTACTTC. This encodes CASSLRQGAFSTIPYEQYF.

The V gene is TRBV5-1, the J gene TRBJ1-6; D remains ambiguous. The CDR3 is 15 amino acids. Germline V gene data show CDR1 as SGHRS and CDR2 as YFSETQ. Trimming cost V 4 bases and J 7 bases, with 15 bases left between them. In nucleotides, the CDR3 is TGCGCCAGCAGCCTTAGCGTCTTGGGGAATTCACCCCTCCACTTT. Protein: CASSLSVLGNSPLHF.

The CDR3 here is CASSYLGRPYEKLFF. The CDR3 DNA sequence: TGTGCCAGCAGTTACCTAGGAAGGCCATATGAAAAACTGTTTTTT. The chain carries TRBV6-5 and TRBJ1-4; no reliable D call. The ends were cut back, 2 bases at V and 6 bases at J, with 13 bases in the middle. CDR1 is MNHEY, CDR2 SVGAGI, per germline. The CDR3 is made up of 15 amino acids.

The chain is built from TRBV28 and TRBJ1-2; D is uncertain. The CDR3 has 13 residues. Germline V CDR1 and CDR2: MDHEN, SYDVKM. V shed 6 bases and J shed 8 bases, with 16 bases lying between them. The CDR3 loop is CASRPPLEGGYTF. The CDR3 nucleotides read TGTGCCAGCAGACCCCCTTTGGAGGGAGGCTACACCTTC.

The chain has TRBV10-3 and TRBJ1-5, with D possibly TRBD1 on 5 matching bases. The CDR3 covers 15 residues. In germline, CDR1 is ENHRY, CDR2 SYGVKD. The V and J ends lost 5 bases and 4 bases respectively, with 15 bases between them. The CDR3 region has the DNA TGTGCCATCAGTATTGATGGGGGGGTGAATCAGCCCCAGCATTTT. Protein: CAISIDGGVNQPQHF.

The chain employs TRBV7-8 and TRBJ1-5; a possible D gene is TRBD1 (5 bases). The CDR3 spans 18 residues. The germline V gene has CDR1 SGHVS and CDR2 FQNEAQ. V lost 2 bases to trimming and J lost 0 bases, with 17 bases between them. The CDR3: CASSLLVGQRYSNQPQHF. CDR3 DNA sequence: TGTGCCAGCAGCTTATTGGTGGGGCAGCGATATAGCAATCAGCCCCAGCATTTT.

This clone was observed a few times. The same CDR3 also results from other DNA sequences found in this sample. The chain uses TRBV7-2 and TRBJ1-2; D is unclear. V was clipped by 3 bases and J by 4 bases, with 9 bases between them. CDR1 is SGHTA and CDR2 is FQGNSA in the germline V gene. The CDR3 is 13 residues long. In DNA, the CDR3 is TGTGCCAGCAGCTTTCTCGGGGTCTATGGCTACACCTTC. Its protein is CASSFLGVYGYTF.

This sequence joins TRBV19 and TRBJ1-1, with D possibly being TRBD1 (6 bases). This CDR3 has 18 residues. The germline CDR1 and CDR2 sequences are LNHDA and SQIVND (reference sequence). The ends were cut back, 5 bases at V and 0 bases at J, with 22 bases in the middle. The CDR3 nucleotides read TGTGCCAGTAGTTGTGACATCGCCCAGGGGCCCATGAACACTGAAGCTTTCTTT. This codes for CASSCDIAQGPMNTEAFF.

V is TRBV5-1 and J is TRBJ2-7; TRBD1 matches at 8 bases. The length of the CDR3 is 16 residues. With V trimmed by 0 bases and J by 4 bases, 9 bases remained unmatched. Germline V gives CDR1 SGHRS, CDR2 YFSETQ. CDR3 in DNA: TGCGCCAGCAGCTTGGCCAGGGGACAGGAGGATTACGAGCAGTACTTC. Its protein product is CASSLARGQEDYEQYF.

The chain links TRBV2 to TRBJ2-2; a weak D match, TRBD2 (7 bases). Trimming shortened V by 4 bases and J by 2 bases, and 20 bases separated the two germline ends. The length of the CDR3 is 18 residues. CDR1 and CDR2 from the germline V gene are SNHLY and FYNNEI. CDR3 loop: CASSGGGGREPNTGELFF. Written as DNA, the CDR3 is TGTGCCAGCAGTGGGGGAGGGGGGCGAGAACCCAACACCGGGGAGCTGTTTTTT.

This chain joins TRBV5-8 and TRBJ2-3, with TRBD2 identical over 11 bases. V lost 2 bases, J lost 1 base, and 3 bases stayed unmatched. The CDR3 sequence is 16 residues long. Germline CDR1 reads SGHTS; CDR2 reads YDEGEE. In nucleotides, the CDR3 is TGTGCCAGCAGCTTACTAGCGGGGGATCGCACAGATACGCAGTATTTT. Translation: CASSLLAGDRTDTQYF. The entire variable domain, with the rest obtained from reference TRBV5-8 and TRBJ2-3, is as follows: EAGVTQSPTHLIKTRGQQATLRCSPISGHTSVYWYQQALGLGLQFLLWYDEGEERNRGNFPPRFSGRQFPNYSSELNVNALELEDSALYLCASSLLAGDRTDTQYFGPGTRLTVL.

This clone was detected only once. The V call is TRBV15, the J call TRBJ1-2; TRBD1 agrees at 7 bases. V lost 1 base and J lost 7; bases outside the gene matches: 12. Looked up from germline, CDR1 is LNHNV and CDR2 is YYDKDF (reference sequence). The CDR3 contains 16 residues. For the CDR3, the DNA is TGTGCCACCAGCAGAGCACTCCCTCAGGGGGTCTTTGGCTACACCTTC. Its translation is CATSRALPQGVFGYTF.

V gene TRBV7-3 combines with J gene TRBJ2-1; 9 nucleotides match TRBD1. From germline, CDR1 is SGHTA and CDR2 FQGTGA. The CDR3 consists of 13 residues. V lost 5 bases and J lost 8; bases outside the gene matches: 4. The CDR3 loop reads CASSLDRGDEQFF. The CDR3 nucleotides read TGTGCCAGCAGCCTTGACAGGGGGGATGAGCAGTTCTTC.

V gene TRBV5-1 combines with J gene TRBJ1-1; D uncertain. The CDR3 has 12 amino acids. V was shortened by 4 bases and J by 1 base, with 5 bases between the two germline ends. Germline CDR1 and CDR2: SGHRS and YFSETQ. CDR3 DNA sequence: TGCGCCAGCAGCCACAAGAACACTGAAGCTTTCTTT. Encoded protein: CASSHKNTEAFF.

A remark on this clone: Sequence at one end of the junction differs from germline and may be a read error. At the DNA level, this CDR3 is encoded by other sequences in the same sample as well. The CDR3 sequence: CASSPVECSFYNSPLHF. The CDR3, as DNA: TGTGCCAGCTCACCAGTGGAGTGCTCCTTTTATAATTCCCCCCTCCACTTT. The chain couples TRBV18 to TRBJ1-6, with D uncertain. Per germline, CDR1 KGHSH and CDR2 LQKENI. The CDR3 sequence is 17 residues long.

This chain links TRBV4-1 with TRBJ1-4; TRBD1 aligns across 7 bases. The CDR3 contains 15 residues. Per the germline V gene, CDR1 is MGHRA and CDR2 is YSYEKL. Trimming at V came to 0 bases and at J to 8 bases, leaving 6 bases not matched to a gene. CDR3 DNA sequence: TGCGCCAGCAGCCAAGATGGTCAGGGGGGCGAAAAACTGTTTTTT. Encoded protein: CASSQDGQGGEKLFF.

The chain recombines TRBV5-1 with TRBJ2-1; 11 nucleotides line up with TRBD2. The CDR3 has 15 residues. J gave up 4 bases and V 4 bases, and 4 bases lay outside the gene matches. Germline CDR1 reads SGHRS; CDR2 reads YFSETQ. DNA of the CDR3: TGCGCCAGCAGCAGGGGACTAGCGGAGTACAATGAGCAGTTCTTC. Amino acids: CASSRGLAEYNEQFF.

This clone was seen a single time. The V gene is TRBV29-1, the J gene TRBJ1-1; 8 bases map to TRBD1. Per the germline V gene, CDR1 is SQVTM and CDR2 is ANQGSEA. The V segment lost 7 bases and the J segment 1 base; nucleotides outside the gene matches: 8. The CDR3 sequence is 14 residues long. The CDR3 here is CSGYLDRGNTEAFF. The CDR3, as DNA: TGCAGCGGATATCTTGACAGGGGGAACACTGAAGCTTTCTTT.